This T cell receptor (beta chain) is from a study of shared clonotypes between healthy human individuals. On the study more broadly: Per donor, CD8 memory used one plate, CD8 naive used two, CD4 memory used three and CD4 naive used three. Study findings and constraints: Shared clonotypes across all four donors exceeded non-shared ones in generation probability. Represented diversity, genetic and exposure-history alike, was limited by few donors.

CD4+ cells were split into CD45RA+ naive and CD45RA-negative memory subsets. Trimming at V came to 6 bases and at J to 2 bases, leaving 14 bases not matched to a gene. This CDR3 comprises 18 residues. Germline V lookup: CDR1 SGHNT, CDR2 YYREEE (reference sequence). As for this clone: Its antigen is not known.

The data were produced by immunoSEQ multiplex PCR, yet TCRdb's version contains in-frame clones alone and is incomplete. The sample lists over a million clones; approximately 98.5% were seen once. The chain has TRBV5-4 and TRBJ2-1, with 10 bases fitting TRBD2. Sequencing was done on a sample of naive CD4+ T cells sorted from blood. Subset denoted: CD45RA+ positively selected. This TCR came from a man aged 25 to 45 in good health. In DNA, the CDR3 is TGTGCCAGCATCAACCGCGAGGAAGCGGGAGGGGCCTACAATGAGCAGTTCTTC. As protein: CASINREEAGGAYNEQFF.